This T cell receptor (beta chain) was profiled in a study of monozygotic twins with inflammatory bowel disease. After re-calling the 5' RACE reads, TCRdb lists one entry per CDR3 protein, DNA absent. This sample's table has approximately 400,000 distinct CDR3 sequences. The CDR3 spans 13 residues. Germline CDR1 is ENHRY and CDR2 is SYGVKD. The genes are TRBV10-3 and TRBJ1-2. Sequences were obtained from blood. The sequence came from a human donor with ulcerative colitis or Crohn's disease, or a healthy co-twin of an affected twin (not recorded which). The CDR3 here is CAISEITGYGYTF.